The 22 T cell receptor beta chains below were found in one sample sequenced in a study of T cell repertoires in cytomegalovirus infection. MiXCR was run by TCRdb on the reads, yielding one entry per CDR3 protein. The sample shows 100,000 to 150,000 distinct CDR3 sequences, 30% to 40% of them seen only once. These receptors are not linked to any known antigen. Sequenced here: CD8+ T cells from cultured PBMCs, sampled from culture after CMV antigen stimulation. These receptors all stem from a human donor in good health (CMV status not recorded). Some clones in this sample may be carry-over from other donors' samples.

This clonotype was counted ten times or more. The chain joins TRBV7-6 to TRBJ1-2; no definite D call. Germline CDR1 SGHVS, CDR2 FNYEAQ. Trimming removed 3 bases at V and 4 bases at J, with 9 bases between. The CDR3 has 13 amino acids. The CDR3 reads CASSFAGFYGYTF. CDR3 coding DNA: TGTGCCAGCAGCTTCGCCGGATTCTATGGCTACACCTTC.

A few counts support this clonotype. The chain's CDR3 is CASSQGLAPDTQYF. The CDR3 DNA reads TGTGCCAGCAGCCAAGGACTAGCCCCTGATACGCAGTATTTT. The chain carries TRBV6-6 and TRBJ2-3; 8 bases are a match to TRBD2. Germline CDR1 reads MNHNY; CDR2 reads SVGAGI (reference sequence). The CDR3 totals 14 residues. The V and J ends lost 6 bases and 6 bases, in that order; junction bases with no gene match: 8.

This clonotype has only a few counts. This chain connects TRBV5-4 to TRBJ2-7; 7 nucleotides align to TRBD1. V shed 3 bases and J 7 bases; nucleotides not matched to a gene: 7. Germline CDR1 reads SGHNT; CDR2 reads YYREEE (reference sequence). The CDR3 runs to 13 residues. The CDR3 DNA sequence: TGTGCCAGCAGCTCAGACAGGGTCGAAGAGCAGTACTTC. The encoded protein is CASSSDRVEEQYF.

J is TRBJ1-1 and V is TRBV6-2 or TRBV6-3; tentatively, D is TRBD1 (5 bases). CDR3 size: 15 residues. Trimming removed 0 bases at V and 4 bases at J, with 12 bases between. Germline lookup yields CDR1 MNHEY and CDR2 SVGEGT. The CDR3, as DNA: TGTGCCAGCAGTTACTCGCAGGGTCTGATCACTGAAGCTTTCTTT. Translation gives CASSYSQGLITEAFF.

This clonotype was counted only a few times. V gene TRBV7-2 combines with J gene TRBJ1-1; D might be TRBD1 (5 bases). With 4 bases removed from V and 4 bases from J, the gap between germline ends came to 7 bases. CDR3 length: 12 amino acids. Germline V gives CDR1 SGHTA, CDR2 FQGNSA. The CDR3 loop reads CASSYGATEAFF. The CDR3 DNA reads TGTGCCAGCAGCTACGGGGCCACTGAAGCTTTCTTT.

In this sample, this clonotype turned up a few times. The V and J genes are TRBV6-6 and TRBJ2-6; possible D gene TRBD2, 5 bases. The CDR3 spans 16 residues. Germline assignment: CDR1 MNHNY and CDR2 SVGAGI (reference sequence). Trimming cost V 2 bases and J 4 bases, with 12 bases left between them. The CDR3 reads CASSYTREKGANVLTF. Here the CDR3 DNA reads TGTGCCAGCAGTTACACTAGGGAGAAGGGGGCCAACGTCCTGACTTTC.

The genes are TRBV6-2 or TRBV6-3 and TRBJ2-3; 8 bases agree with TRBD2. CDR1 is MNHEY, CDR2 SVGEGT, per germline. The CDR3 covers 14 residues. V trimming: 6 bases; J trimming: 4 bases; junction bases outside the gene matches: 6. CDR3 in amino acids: CASRTSEWADTQYF. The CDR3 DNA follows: TGTGCCAGCAGGACTAGCGAATGGGCAGATACGCAGTATTTT.

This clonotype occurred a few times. CDR3 sequence reads: CASSLFTEPAGNTIYF. The CDR3 DNA is TGTGCCAGCAGCTTGTTCACAGAACCAGCTGGAAACACCATATATTTT. V gene TRBV7-8 combines with J gene TRBJ1-3; D gene ambiguous. The V and J ends lost 3 bases and 2 bases respectively, with 14 bases between them. CDR1 and CDR2 (germline): SGHVS, FQNEAQ. The CDR3 has 16 amino acids. Supplemented by reference TRBV7-8 and TRBJ1-3, the full variable domain reads GAGVSQSPRYKVAKRGQDVALRCDPISGHVSLFWYQQALGQGPEFLTYFQNEAQLDKSGLPSDRFFAERPEGSVSTLKIQRTQQEDSAVYLCASSLFTEPAGNTIYFGEGSWLTVV.

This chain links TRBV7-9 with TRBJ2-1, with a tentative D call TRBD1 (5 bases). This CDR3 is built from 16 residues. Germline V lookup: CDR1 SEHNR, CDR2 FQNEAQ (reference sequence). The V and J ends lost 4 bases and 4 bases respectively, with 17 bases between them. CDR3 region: CASSSTDSDKYNEQFF. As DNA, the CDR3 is TGTGCCAGCAGCTCCACAGACAGTGACAAGTACAATGAGCAGTTCTTC. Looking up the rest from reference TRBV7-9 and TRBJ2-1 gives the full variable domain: DTGVSQNPRHKITKRGQNVTFRCDPISEHNRLYWYRQTLGQGPEFLTYFQNEAQLEKSRLLSDRFSAERPKGSFSTLEIQRTEQGDSAMYLCASSSTDSDKYNEQFFGPGTRLTVL.

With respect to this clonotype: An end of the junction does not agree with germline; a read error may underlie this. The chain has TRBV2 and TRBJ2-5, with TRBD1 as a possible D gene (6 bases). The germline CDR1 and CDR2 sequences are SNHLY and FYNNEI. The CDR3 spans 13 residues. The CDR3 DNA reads TGTGCCAGCAGGGAAGGGGGCCAAGAGACCCAGTACTTC. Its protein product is CASREGGQETQYF.

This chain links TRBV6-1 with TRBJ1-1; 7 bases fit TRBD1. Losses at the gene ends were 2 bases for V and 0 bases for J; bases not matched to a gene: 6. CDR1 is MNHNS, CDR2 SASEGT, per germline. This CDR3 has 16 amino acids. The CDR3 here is CASSERLGQVNTEAFF. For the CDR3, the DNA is TGTGCCAGCAGTGAAAGACTTGGACAGGTGAACACTGAAGCTTTCTTT.

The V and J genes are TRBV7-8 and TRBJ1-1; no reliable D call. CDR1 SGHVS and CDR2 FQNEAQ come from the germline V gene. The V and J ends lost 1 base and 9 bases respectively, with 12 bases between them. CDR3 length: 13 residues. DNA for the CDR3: TGTGCCAGCAGCTTAGAGGTGCCTTGGCAAGCTTTCTTT. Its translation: CASSLEVPWQAFF.

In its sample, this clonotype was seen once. The CDR3 protein is CASSEALRQSYSNQPQHF. The CDR3 DNA sequence: TGTGCCAGCAGTGAAGCCCTCCGGCAGAGTTATAGCAATCAGCCCCAGCATTTT. The J gene is TRBJ1-5, the V gene TRBV6-5, with D uncertain. The CDR3 loop spans 18 amino acids. From germline, CDR1 is MNHEY and CDR2 SVGAGI. The ends were cut back, 5 bases at V and 0 bases at J, with 20 bases in the middle.

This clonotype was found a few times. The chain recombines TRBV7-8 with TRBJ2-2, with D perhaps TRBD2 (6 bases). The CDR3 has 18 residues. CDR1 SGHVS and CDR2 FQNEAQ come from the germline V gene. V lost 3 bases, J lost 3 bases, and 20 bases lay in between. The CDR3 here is CASSFALRTIEDTGELFF. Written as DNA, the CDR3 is TGTGCCAGCAGCTTCGCCTTGAGGACTATTGAGGACACCGGGGAGCTGTTTTTT.

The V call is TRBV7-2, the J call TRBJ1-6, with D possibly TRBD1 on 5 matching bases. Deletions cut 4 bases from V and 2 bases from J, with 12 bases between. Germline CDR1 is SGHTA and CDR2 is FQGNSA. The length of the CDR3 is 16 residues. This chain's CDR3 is CASSSIGAAYNSPLHF. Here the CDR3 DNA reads TGTGCCAGCAGCTCGATCGGGGCCGCCTATAATTCACCCCTCCACTTT. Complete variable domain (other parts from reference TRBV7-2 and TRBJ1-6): GAGVSQSPSNKVTEKGKDVELRCDPISGHTALYWYRQSLGQGLEFLIYFQGNSAPDKSGLPSDRFSAERTGGSVSTLTIQRTQQEDSAVYLCASSSIGAAYNSPLHFGNGTRLTVT.

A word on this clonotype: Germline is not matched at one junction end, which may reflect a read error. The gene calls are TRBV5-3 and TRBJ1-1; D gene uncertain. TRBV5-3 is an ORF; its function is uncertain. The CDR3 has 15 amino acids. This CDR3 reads CASSLWVTGMTEAFF. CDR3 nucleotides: TGTGCCAGCAGCTTATGGGTGACGGGGATGACTGAAGCTTTCTTT.

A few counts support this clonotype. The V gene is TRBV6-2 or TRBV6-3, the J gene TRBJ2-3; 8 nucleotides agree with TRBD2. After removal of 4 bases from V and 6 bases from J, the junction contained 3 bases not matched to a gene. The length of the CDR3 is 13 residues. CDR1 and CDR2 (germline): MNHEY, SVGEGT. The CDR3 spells CASSSSGGDTQYF. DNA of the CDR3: TGTGCCAGCAGTTCCAGCGGGGGTGATACGCAGTATTTT.

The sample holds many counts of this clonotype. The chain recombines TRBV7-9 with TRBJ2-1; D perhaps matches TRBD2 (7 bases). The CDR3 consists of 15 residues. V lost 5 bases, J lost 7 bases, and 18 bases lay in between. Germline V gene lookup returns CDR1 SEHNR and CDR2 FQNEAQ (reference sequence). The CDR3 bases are TGTGCCAGCAGCCTCCCGGGGGGCAAGGAAAATGAGCAGTTCTTC. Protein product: CASSLPGGKENEQFF.

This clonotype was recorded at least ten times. CDR3 coding DNA: TGTGCCAGCAGCCAAAACTCCTACGAGCAGTACTTC. This codes for CASSQNSYEQYF. The chain uses TRBV7-6 and TRBJ2-7; D is undetermined. This CDR3 has 12 amino acids. The V and J ends lost 5 bases and 0 bases respectively, with 5 bases between them. Germline CDR1 and CDR2: SGHVS and FNYEAQ.

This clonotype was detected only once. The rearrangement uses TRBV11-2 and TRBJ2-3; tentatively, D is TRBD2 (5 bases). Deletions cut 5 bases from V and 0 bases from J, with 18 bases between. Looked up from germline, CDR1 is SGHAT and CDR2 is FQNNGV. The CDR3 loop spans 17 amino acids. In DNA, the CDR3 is TGTGCCAGCAGCCCGAGGACGGGAAAGACTAGCACAGATACGCAGTATTTT. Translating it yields CASSPRTGKTSTDTQYF.

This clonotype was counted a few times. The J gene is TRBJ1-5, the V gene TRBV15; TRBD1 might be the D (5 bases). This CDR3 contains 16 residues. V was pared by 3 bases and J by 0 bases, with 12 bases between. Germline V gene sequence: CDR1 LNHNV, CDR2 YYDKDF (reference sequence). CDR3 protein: CATSRYQGGSNQPQHF. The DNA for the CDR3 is TGTGCCACCAGCAGGTACCAGGGAGGTAGCAATCAGCCCCAGCATTTT.

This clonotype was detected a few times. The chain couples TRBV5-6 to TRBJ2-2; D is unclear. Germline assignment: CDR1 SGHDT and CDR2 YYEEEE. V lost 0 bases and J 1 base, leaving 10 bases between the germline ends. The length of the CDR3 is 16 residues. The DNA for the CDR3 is TGTGCCAGCAGCTTGGGGGCTCTCCTGAACACCGGGGAGCTGTTTTTT. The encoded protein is CASSLGALLNTGELFF.